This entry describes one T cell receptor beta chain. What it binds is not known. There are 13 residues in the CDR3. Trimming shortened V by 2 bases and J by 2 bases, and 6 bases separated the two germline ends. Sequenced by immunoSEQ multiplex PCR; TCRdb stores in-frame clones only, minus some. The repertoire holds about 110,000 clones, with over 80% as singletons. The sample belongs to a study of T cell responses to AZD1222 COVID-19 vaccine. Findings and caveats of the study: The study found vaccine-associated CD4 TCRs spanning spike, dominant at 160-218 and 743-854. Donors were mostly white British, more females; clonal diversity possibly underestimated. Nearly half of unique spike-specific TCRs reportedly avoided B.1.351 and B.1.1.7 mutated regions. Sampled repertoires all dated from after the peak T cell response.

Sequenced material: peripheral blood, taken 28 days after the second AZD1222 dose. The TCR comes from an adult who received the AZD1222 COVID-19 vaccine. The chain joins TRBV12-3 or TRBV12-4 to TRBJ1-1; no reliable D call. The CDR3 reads CASSLLRNTEAFF. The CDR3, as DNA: TGTGCCAGCAGTTTACTGAGAAACACTGAAGCTTTCTTT.